What follows are 26 T cell receptor beta chains derived from one specimen sequenced in a study of T cell responses to AZD1222 COVID-19 vaccine. Assay: immunoSEQ multiplex PCR; the TCRdb copy retains only in-frame clones and omits some. The repertoire holds about 160,000 clones, about 90% seen once, with roughly 0.98% in the top ten. Here the sequenced sample was peripheral blood, taken 28 days after the second AZD1222 dose. All receptors come from an adult who received the AZD1222 COVID-19 vaccine.

This clone was detected a few times. The rearrangement joins TRBV11-3 to TRBJ2-1, with 10 bases identical to TRBD1. Germline lookup yields CDR1 SGHNT and CDR2 YENEEA. J was trimmed by 7 bases and V by 5 bases; bases with no gene match: 8. This CDR3 is 15 amino acids long. Here the CDR3 DNA reads TGTGCCAGCAGCGAGGGGACAGGGGTATGGAATGAGCAGTTCTTC. Translated: CASSEGTGVWNEQFF.

The table lists this clone with many counts. This rearrangement joins TRBV6-4 to TRBJ2-2, with D possibly being TRBD2 (6 bases). Germline V gene data show CDR1 as MRHNA and CDR2 as SNTAGT. The CDR3 consists of 17 residues. V was shortened by 4 bases and J by 5 bases, with 20 bases between the two germline ends. CDR3 nucleotides: TGTGCCAGCAGTGCGTTCGCGGTTCAGGGAGGAACCGGGGAGCTGTTTTTT. Encoded protein: CASSAFAVQGGTGELFF.

The rearrangement joins TRBV3-1 (or the pseudogene TRBV3-2) to TRBJ1-6; D is unresolved. V was shortened by 1 base and J by 9 bases, with 10 bases between the two germline ends. Germline CDR1 and CDR2: LGHDT and YNNKEL (reference sequence). This CDR3 has 14 amino acids. CDR3 sequence reads: CASSQGTGGSPLHF. CDR3 sequence (DNA): TGTGCCAGCAGCCAAGGGACTGGTGGTTCACCCCTCCACTTT.

The chain is built from TRBV20-1 and TRBJ2-7; 7 positions agree with TRBD1. The V gene's germline CDR1 is DFQATT and CDR2 SNEGSKA (reference sequence). This CDR3 has 13 amino acids. J lost 6 bases, V lost 3 bases, and 8 bases had no gene match. The CDR3 here is CSASSATGREQYF. In DNA form, the CDR3 reads TGCAGTGCTAGTTCTGCGACAGGGCGCGAGCAGTACTTC.

The gene calls are TRBV5-1 and TRBJ2-5; D gene unclear. The CDR3 runs 16 residues. Per germline, CDR1 SGHRS and CDR2 YFSETQ. Deletions cut 2 bases from V and 1 base from J, with 15 bases between. As DNA, the CDR3 is TGCGCCAGCAGCTTAGGCACGTATGAGATCCAAGAGACCCAGTACTTC. The encoded protein is CASSLGTYEIQETQYF.

The chain recombines TRBV28 with TRBJ1-1; D remains ambiguous. This CDR3 comprises 13 residues. V shed 5 bases and J shed 5 bases, with 12 bases lying between them. Germline V gene lookup returns CDR1 MDHEN and CDR2 SYDVKM. The CDR3 loop is CASSHTEPTEAFF. DNA for the CDR3: TGTGCCAGCAGTCATACAGAGCCTACTGAAGCTTTCTTT.

This clone showed up just once. CDR3 residues: CASSDGGSYTEAFF. The CDR3 coding sequence is TGTGCCAGCAGTGATGGGGGTTCCTACACTGAAGCTTTCTTT. The chain links TRBV2 to TRBJ1-1, with a possible D match to TRBD1 (5 bases). This CDR3 has 14 residues. Germline-derived CDR1 and CDR2 are SNHLY and FYNNEI. The V end lost 3 bases, the J end lost 3 bases, and 11 bases lay between the germline ends.

V and J are TRBV5-1 and TRBJ2-7; D gene uncertain. CDR3 length: 12 amino acids. Germline values: CDR1 SGHRS, CDR2 YFSETQ. V shed 4 bases and J shed 0 bases, with 5 bases lying between them. The CDR3 sequence: CASSRFSYEQYF. The CDR3 coding sequence is TGCGCCAGCAGCCGATTCTCCTACGAGCAGTACTTC.

J is TRBJ1-6 and V is TRBV7-2, with D unresolved. The CDR3 length is 14 residues. Germline assignment: CDR1 SGHTA and CDR2 FQGNSA. V was pared by 1 base and J by 6 bases, with 7 bases between. In nucleotides, the CDR3 is TGTGCCAGCAGCTTAGGCACTTTTAATTCACCCCTCCACTTT. Amino acids: CASSLGTFNSPLHF.

The genes are TRBV18 and TRBJ2-2; 7 bases agree with TRBD1. CDR3 length equals 14 residues. Germline V lookup: CDR1 KGHSH, CDR2 LQKENI. V lost 5 bases to trimming and J lost 6 bases; unmatched junction nucleotides: 6. CDR3 in amino acids: CASSSTGLAGELFF. The CDR3 coding sequence is TGTGCCAGCTCATCGACAGGGTTGGCCGGGGAGCTGTTTTTT.

This clone has a single count. This chain joins TRBV6-5 and TRBJ2-7; D call uncertain. V dropped 2 bases and J dropped 3 bases, with 11 bases sitting between them. The CDR3 contains 14 residues. Germline-derived CDR1 and CDR2 are MNHEY and SVGAGI. The CDR3 DNA reads TGTGCCAGCAGTTACGGGAAGGCGCACTACGAGCAGTACTTC. Translated: CASSYGKAHYEQYF.

The chain is built from TRBV10-1 and TRBJ2-3; TRBD2 is a possible D gene (5 bases). V lost 7 bases, J lost 4 bases, and 12 bases lay in between. The CDR3 extends over 13 amino acids. Germline V gives CDR1 WNHNN, CDR2 SYGVQD (reference sequence). The CDR3 sequence is CASNDGGPDTQYF. The DNA for the CDR3 is TGCGCCAGCAATGACGGAGGCCCAGATACGCAGTATTTT.

This chain joins TRBV29-1 and TRBJ1-1; no clear D. This CDR3 region has 10 residues. V lost 2 bases and J lost 7, with 5 bases in between. Per germline, CDR1 SQVTM and CDR2 ANQGSEA. The CDR3: CSVEQYEAFF. In DNA form, the CDR3 reads TGCAGCGTTGAACAGTATGAAGCTTTCTTT.

This clone was recorded a few times. The junction does not match germline at one end; this may be a read error. V and J are TRBV7-2 and TRBJ2-7; D perhaps matches TRBD2 (5 bases). Germline-derived CDR1 and CDR2 are SGHTA and FQGNSA. CDR3 length: 12 residues. The CDR3 loop is CASSLGTPERYF. In DNA, the CDR3 is TGTGCCAGCAGCTTAGGGACTCCGGAGCGGTACTTC.

The chain recombines TRBV19 with TRBJ2-1; 11 bases fit TRBD1. Trimming cost V 3 bases and J 6 bases; bases outside gene matches: 4. This CDR3 has 15 amino acids. In germline, CDR1 is LNHDA, CDR2 SQIVND (reference sequence). The CDR3 bases are TGTGCCAGTAGTATTCGGGACAGGGGGATCAATGAGCAGTTCTTC. It codes for CASSIRDRGINEQFF.

This rearrangement joins TRBV11-2 to TRBJ2-1; D might be TRBD1 (6 bases). V shed 5 bases and J shed 4 bases, with 9 bases lying between them. Germline V gene lookup returns CDR1 SGHAT and CDR2 FQNNGV. The length of the CDR3 is 13 residues. The CDR3 spells CASSHTGYNEQFF. The CDR3 coding sequence is TGTGCCAGCAGCCATACAGGGTACAATGAGCAGTTCTTC.

This rearrangement joins TRBV6-1 to TRBJ2-5; D gene uncertain. The CDR3 covers 15 residues. Germline CDR1 and CDR2: MNHNS and SASEGT. Trimming removed 1 base from V and 1 base from J, with 10 bases in between. The CDR3: CASSEGTTSQETQYF. For the CDR3, the DNA is TGTGCCAGCAGTGAAGGCACAACCTCCCAAGAGACCCAGTACTTC.

The V and J genes are TRBV3-1 (or the pseudogene TRBV3-2) and TRBJ1-1; perhaps TRBD1 as D (5 bases). Germline V lookup: CDR1 LGHDT, CDR2 YNNKEL (reference sequence). V was trimmed by 2 bases and J by 11 bases, leaving 15 bases between them. This CDR3 has 13 residues. CDR3: CASSQRSGREAFF. Written as DNA, the CDR3 is TGTGCCAGCAGCCAAAGGTCGGGGCGGGAGGCTTTCTTT.

This chain uses TRBV12-3 or TRBV12-4 with TRBJ1-3, with 7 bases that match TRBD1. This CDR3 contains 13 residues. Trimming at V came to 8 bases and at J to 2 bases, leaving 3 bases not matched to a gene. CDR3 region: CASLQGPGNTIYF. The DNA of the CDR3 is TGTGCCAGCCTACAGGGGCCTGGAAACACCATATATTTT.

The chain joins TRBV2 to TRBJ2-1, with TRBD2 matching over 9 bases. The CDR3 sequence is 17 residues long. V was clipped by 2 bases and J by 2 bases; unmatched bases: 7. Germline assignment: CDR1 SNHLY and CDR2 FYNNEI. DNA of the CDR3: TGTGCCAGCAGTGAAATCGGAGCGGGGGGTCCCTACAATGAGCAGTTCTTC. As protein: CASSEIGAGGPYNEQFF.

The rearrangement links TRBV2 to TRBJ2-1; D is ambiguous. The ends were cut back, 0 bases at V and 6 bases at J, with 15 bases in the middle. Looked up from germline, CDR1 is SNHLY and CDR2 is FYNNEI. CDR3 length equals 16 residues. The CDR3 region is CASSEALRLGPNEQFF. In DNA, the CDR3 is TGTGCCAGCAGTGAAGCGCTTCGTCTAGGCCCCAATGAGCAGTTCTTC.

The chain recombines TRBV4-1 with TRBJ1-1, with D possibly being TRBD1 (6 bases). The CDR3 totals 14 residues. The germline V gene has CDR1 MGHRA and CDR2 YSYEKL. V lost 6 bases, J lost 0 bases, and 11 bases lay in between. The chain's CDR3 is CASSKGGMNTEAFF. DNA of the CDR3: TGCGCCAGCAGTAAGGGGGGGATGAACACTGAAGCTTTCTTT.

The genes are TRBV2 and TRBJ2-3; tentative D call: TRBD2 (5 bases). This CDR3 is built from 14 residues. Germline V gives CDR1 SNHLY, CDR2 FYNNEI. Trimming left V 0 bases short and J 9 bases short, with 13 bases between. The CDR3 DNA follows: TGTGCCAGCAGTGAAGCGGTGGGGAGACTGACGCAGTATTTT. The encoded protein is CASSEAVGRLTQYF.

The chain uses TRBV19 and TRBJ1-1; no reliable D call. Deletions cut 3 bases from V and 3 bases from J, with 20 bases between. The CDR3 consists of 17 residues. Germline V gives CDR1 LNHDA, CDR2 SQIVND (reference sequence). This CDR3 is CASSIPGRITGDTEAFF. As DNA, the CDR3 is TGTGCCAGTAGTATCCCTGGACGGATCACTGGGGACACTGAAGCTTTCTTT.

The chain couples TRBV9 to TRBJ1-2; no reliable D call. The germline V and J ends were trimmed by 0 bases and 6 bases, with 18 bases remaining between them. Germline V gene sequence: CDR1 SGDLS, CDR2 YYNGEE. CDR3 length: 16 residues. In DNA form, the CDR3 reads TGTGCCAGCAGCGTAGCCAGACATCCCTGGCGCGATGGCTACACCTTC. It translates to CASSVARHPWRDGYTF.

This clone has just a few counts. The chain couples TRBV12-3 or TRBV12-4 to TRBJ1-1; D is perhaps TRBD1 (6 bases). Trimming took 4 bases from V and 9 from J, leaving 12 bases between them. CDR3 length equals 12 residues. The CDR3 coding sequence is TGTGCCAGCAGTTCGGCGGACAGAAAAGCTTTCTTT. Translation: CASSSADRKAFF.